This TCR beta chain was profiled in a study of identical twins. Template switching added a universal primer binding site, and final cDNA carried unique molecular identifiers. TCRdb analysed the 5' RACE reads with MiXCR anew, one entry per CDR3 protein. The sample lists roughly 750,000 distinct CDR3 sequences, over 20% occurring once. This clonotype came up a few times. V was clipped by 2 bases and J by 0 bases, with 14 bases between them. CDR3 length: 16 residues. From germline, CDR1 is ENHRY and CDR2 SYGVKD. The sample also formed part of further work on T cells expressing NK-cell markers. Per that study: Top CD8+ clonotypes included the dominant CD3+CD56+NKG2C+ clonotypes in 5 to 7 donors.

The clonotype was recovered from a woman aged 18-29 years in good health. Material: PBMCs. The chain employs TRBV10-3 and TRBJ2-7, with a weak D call TRBD2 (5 bases). CDR3 loop: CAISETRAKGSYEQYF. The CDR3 DNA is TGTGCCATCAGTGAGACGAGGGCCAAAGGCTCCTACGAGCAGTACTTC.